This T cell receptor (beta chain) was recovered during a study of T cells after yellow fever vaccination (dated by TCRdb to the late 2010s). As for the study more broadly: The SMART-Seq v4 Ultra Low Input RNA kit was used to prepare libraries from fractions with low cell numbers. Bulk TCR alpha and beta repertoires were sequenced longitudinally to track T-cell clones before and after primary and booster YFV17D yellow fever vaccination. The cohort comprised two healthy male donors, one aged 18 to 29 and one aged 30 to 40 years. Blood was drawn at multiple timepoints before and after primary and secondary immunization, with bulk PBMC replicates and cell subsets isolated. Broader findings and caveats from the paper: Because only a couple of donors were included in the study, the extent to which the findings can be generalized is limited. Most clones expanded after primary vaccination were re-detected after the booster (around 96% of CD4 and around 88% of CD8), suggesting broad memory maintenance. Computational filtering was needed because FACS-sorted repertoires could contain abundant contaminating clonotypes from the bulk population. A small share of clonotypes occurred in both CD4 and CD8 compartments, likely arising from convergent recombination. Compared with the primary T-cell response, the secondary T-cell response was weaker but faster, peaking on day 5 rather than day 15.

This clonotype was recorded many times. Its antigen specificity is not known. No much larger clone is present one base from it, and per-base qualities are unavailable. The CDR3 covers 15 residues, taking in both the cysteine and the phenylalanine. This entry keeps only the CDR3 DNA: 45 bases, framed from base 1. The germline V gene yields MNHEY for CDR1 and SVGAGI for CDR2. V is cut by 0 bases and J by 6 bases, and the space between the germline ends is 9 bases. TCR cDNA was made using 5'RACE template switching, a step that added a universal primer site and unique molecular identifiers. cDNA synthesis was primed from both the TCR alpha and TCR beta constant segments. Libraries were amplified in two PCR steps, with sample barcodes and sequencing adapters added in the second step. Sequencing of libraries was done on Illumina HiSeq 2500 (2x100 bp) or NovaSeq (2x150 bp). Processing in the source paper ran as follows. MIGEC was used to demultiplex reads and collapse the reads into UMI consensus sequences, and MiXCR was used for V(D)J alignment. Using edgeR on replicate PBMC samples, clonotypes were called vaccine-responding if FDR was below 0.01 and the log2 fold change was above 5 up to day 15. Each bulk clonotype was labeled CD4 or CD8 based on which sequenced repertoire, CD4 or CD8, contained the clonotype at higher abundance. TCRdb trimmed the raw reads at Q25, called clones with MiXCR and kept productive beta chains. Here each entry gathers all rows of one CDR3 protein and keeps the most common genes and DNA. Clone size and V and J calls follow TCRdb, not the original study. This sample holds more than 90,000 distinct CDR3 sequences; roughly 6.8% were observed only once. The ten largest clones capture over 2.5% of the sample.

The treatment or condition tag for this specimen amounts to: live attenuated yellow fever vaccine strain. A standard Ficoll-Paque protocol was used to isolate PBMCs from peripheral blood. Dynabeads CD4 and CD8 positive selection kits were used to isolate CD4 and CD8 T-cell fractions. TriZol was used to extract RNA from bulk PBMCs, from CD4 and CD8 fractions, and from dextramer-positive and dextramer-negative fractions. Specimen: CD4+ T cells sorted from PBMCs, collected roughly seven weeks after the first yellow fever vaccination. The chain joins TRBV6-5 to TRBJ1-6, with TRBD1 as a weak D call on 6 bases. The receptor was derived from a man younger than 35 who received the YFV17D yellow fever vaccine. Here is the DNA: TGTGCCAGCAGTTACTCGATACAGGGTAATTCACCCCTCCACTTT. Its amino acids are CASSYSIQGNSPLHF.